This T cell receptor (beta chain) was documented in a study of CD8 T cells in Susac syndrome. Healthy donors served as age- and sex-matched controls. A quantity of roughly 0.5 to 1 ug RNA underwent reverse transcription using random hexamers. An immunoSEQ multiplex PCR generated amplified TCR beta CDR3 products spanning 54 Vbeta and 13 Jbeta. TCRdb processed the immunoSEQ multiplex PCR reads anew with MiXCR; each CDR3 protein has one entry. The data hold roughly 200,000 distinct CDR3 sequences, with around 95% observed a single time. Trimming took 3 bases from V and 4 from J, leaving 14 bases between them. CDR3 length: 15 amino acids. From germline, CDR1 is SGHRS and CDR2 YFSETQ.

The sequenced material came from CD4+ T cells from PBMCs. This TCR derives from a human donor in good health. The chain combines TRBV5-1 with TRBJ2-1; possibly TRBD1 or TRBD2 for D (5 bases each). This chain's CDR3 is CASSYRDGGYNEQFF. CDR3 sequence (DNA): TGCGCCAGCAGCTACCGGGACGGAGGATACAATGAGCAGTTCTTC.